These 26 T cell receptor beta chains share one sample of origin, sequenced in a study of cytomegalovirus exposure and HLA in healthy donors. In the PCR, 60 Vbeta and 13 Jbeta primers were used. Clones were read by immunoSEQ multiplex PCR, and TCRdb kept only the in-frame ones, dropping some. The sample gives some 130,000 clones, over 50% of which show up once; approximately 1.6% is in the top ten. The specimen was PBMCs. Source of these receptors: a human donor in good health.

This rearrangement joins TRBV29-1 to TRBJ2-5; no clear D gene. CDR1 and CDR2 from the germline V gene are SQVTM and ANQGSEA. V lost 4 bases and J lost 3, with 9 bases in between. The CDR3 loop spans 12 amino acids. CDR3: CSVVNREETQYF. In DNA form, the CDR3 reads TGCAGCGTTGTCAACAGAGAAGAGACCCAGTACTTC.

The gene calls are TRBV7-7 and TRBJ2-3; possibly TRBD2 for D (6 bases). The CDR3 loop spans 13 amino acids. The germline V and J ends were trimmed by 3 bases and 6 bases, with 10 bases remaining between them. CDR1 and CDR2 from the germline V gene are SSHAT and FNYEAQ (reference sequence). As DNA, the CDR3 is TGTGCCAGCAGCTTCGGGACTGGTGATACGCAGTATTTT. Protein: CASSFGTGDTQYF.

The chain links TRBV6-4 to TRBJ2-1; TRBD2 aligns across 9 bases. The CDR3 has 14 amino acids. Germline V gene sequence: CDR1 MRHNA, CDR2 SNTAGT. The V gene end was trimmed by 5 bases and the J gene end by 7 bases; junction bases not matched to a gene: 6. CDR3 sequence reads: CASSRLADLNEQFF. DNA for the CDR3: TGTGCCAGCAGTCGACTAGCGGACCTAAATGAGCAGTTCTTC.

This clone has only one observation. V usage is TRBV28 and J usage is TRBJ1-5, with 9 bases that match TRBD1. Germline assignment: CDR1 MDHEN and CDR2 SYDVKM. This CDR3 contains 14 residues. V lost 3 bases to trimming and J lost 4 bases; unmatched junction nucleotides: 1. The CDR3 bases are TGTGCCAGCAGTTTGACAGGGGGTAATCAGCCCCAGCATTTT. Its protein is CASSLTGGNQPQHF. The full variable domain, rest sourced from reference TRBV28 and TRBJ1-5, is DVKVTQSSRYLVKRTGEKVFLECVQDMDHENMFWYRQDPGLGLRLIYFSYDVKMKEKGDIPEGYSVSREKKERFSLILESASTNQTSMYLCASSLTGGNQPQHFGDGTRLSIL.

The J gene is TRBJ2-5, the V gene TRBV5-6; tentatively, D is TRBD1 (6 bases). The V end was cut by 2 bases, the J end by 2 bases, with 7 bases between. Germline CDR1 reads SGHDT; CDR2 reads YYEEEE. This CDR3 is 13 amino acids long. CDR3 sequence reads: CASSFDRQETQYF. In DNA, the CDR3 is TGTGCCAGCAGCTTCGACAGGCAAGAGACCCAGTACTTC.

This clone came up once. The V and J genes are TRBV5-4 and TRBJ2-7; 12 positions match TRBD1. The CDR3 contains 17 residues. V lost 3 bases, J lost 4 bases, and 11 bases stayed unmatched. Germline values: CDR1 SGHNT, CDR2 YYREEE (reference sequence). The CDR3 DNA reads as TGTGCCAGCAGCTGGGGGACCGGGACAGGGGGCAGGTACGAGCAGTACTTC. Protein product: CASSWGTGTGGRYEQYF.

This sequence joins TRBV9 and TRBJ1-5, with TRBD1 identical over 7 bases. Germline CDR1 and CDR2: SGDLS and YYNGEE. V gave up 2 bases and J gave up 5 bases; unmatched junction bases: 4. The CDR3 extends over 14 amino acids. This chain's CDR3 is CASSVRDSDQPQHF. DNA for the CDR3: TGTGCCAGCAGCGTCCGGGACAGCGATCAGCCCCAGCATTTT. Variable domain in full (rest from reference TRBV9 and TRBJ1-5): DSGVTQTPKHLITATGQRVTLRCSPRSGDLSVYWYQQSLDQGLQFLIQYYNGEERAKGNILERFSAQQFPDLHSELNLSSLELGDSALYFCASSVRDSDQPQHFGDGTRLSIL.

The V gene is TRBV5-6, the J gene TRBJ2-2; D might be TRBD1 (5 bases). The CDR3 has 14 amino acids. V lost 0 bases and J 4 bases, leaving 7 bases between the germline ends. Germline CDR1 is SGHDT and CDR2 is YYEEEE. In nucleotides, the CDR3 is TGTGCCAGCAGCTTGGACAGGACCACCGGGGAGCTGTTTTTT. Translated: CASSLDRTTGELFF.

This clone was observed a handful of times. This chain links TRBV19 with TRBJ2-1; TRBD2 might be the D (6 bases). V lost 0 bases, J lost 4 bases, and 10 bases lay in between. This CDR3 region has 15 residues. CDR1 is LNHDA, CDR2 SQIVND, per germline (reference sequence). Here the CDR3 reads CASSIEVSGYNEQFF. CDR3 DNA sequence: TGTGCCAGTAGTATAGAGGTCAGCGGGTACAATGAGCAGTTCTTC.

V gene TRBV19 combines with J gene TRBJ2-3, with 8 nucleotides matching TRBD2. The CDR3 covers 16 residues. Trimming took 2 bases from V and 0 from J; bases not matched to a gene: 4. Germline V gives CDR1 LNHDA, CDR2 SQIVND (reference sequence). The CDR3 sequence is CASSIRPSGSTDTQYF. The CDR3 nucleotides read TGTGCCAGTAGTATACGGCCTAGCGGGAGCACAGATACGCAGTATTTT.

The rearrangement joins TRBV7-9 to TRBJ1-4; TRBD1 matches at 10 bases. V shed 4 bases and J 8 bases; nucleotides not matched to a gene: 4. There are 14 residues in the CDR3. From germline, CDR1 is SEHNR and CDR2 FQNEAQ (reference sequence). The CDR3 bases are TGTGCCAGCAGCTCGGACAGGGGGGAAGAAAAACTGTTTTTT. Protein: CASSSDRGEEKLFF.

This clone has more than one count but fewer than ten. The rearrangement uses TRBV18 and TRBJ1-5, with D perhaps TRBD1 (5 bases). V was cut by 2 bases and J by 3 bases, with 8 bases left in between. The CDR3 is 14 residues long. Germline V gene data show CDR1 as KGHSH and CDR2 as LQKENI. The CDR3 DNA follows: TGTGCCAGCTCACCAATAGGGGACAATCAGCCCCAGCATTTT. Translated: CASSPIGDNQPQHF. Combining the CDR3 with reference TRBV18 and TRBJ1-5 gives the whole variable domain NAGVMQNPRHLVRRRGQEARLRCSPMKGHSHVYWYRQLPEEGLKFMVYLQKENIIDESGMPKERFSAEFPKEGPSILRIQQVVRGDSAAYFCASSPIGDNQPQHFGDGTRLSIL.

The chain carries TRBV27 and TRBJ2-5, with D maybe TRBD2 (5 bases). Germline-derived CDR1 and CDR2 are MNHEY and SMNVEV (reference sequence). The CDR3 is made up of 13 amino acids. The V and J ends lost 5 bases and 2 bases respectively, with 9 bases between them. This CDR3 reads CASSTLAQETQYF. The DNA for the CDR3 is TGTGCCAGCAGTACCCTAGCTCAAGAGACCCAGTACTTC.

This clone was seen just once. This chain joins TRBV4-1 and TRBJ2-7, with 9 bases identical to TRBD1. J gave up 3 bases and V 0 bases, and 15 bases lay outside the gene matches. The CDR3 runs to 19 residues. In germline, CDR1 is MGHRA, CDR2 YSYEKL. In nucleotides, the CDR3 is TGCGCCAGCAGCCAAGATCCACAGGGGGCTAGCGCGACCCTCTACGAGCAGTACTTC. Protein product: CASSQDPQGASATLYEQYF.

J is TRBJ2-1 and V is TRBV11-2, with 7 positions matching TRBD2. This CDR3 has 14 residues. The V gene end was trimmed by 4 bases and the J gene end by 8 bases; junction bases not matched to a gene: 8. Germline values: CDR1 SGHAT, CDR2 FQNNGV. This chain's CDR3 is CASSSPRGRHEQFF. DNA for the CDR3: TGTGCCAGCAGCTCCCCCCGCGGGAGACATGAGCAGTTCTTC.

CDR3: CASSSPLLRANYGYTF. The CDR3 nucleotides are TGTGCCAGCAGTTCCCCCCTCCTCAGGGCGAACTATGGCTACACCTTC. The chain combines TRBV28 with TRBJ1-2, with a tentative D call TRBD1 (5 bases). The CDR3 has 16 residues. Germline lookup yields CDR1 MDHEN and CDR2 SYDVKM. Trimming pared 4 bases from V and 2 bases from J, leaving 17 bases between.

The chain links TRBV7-3 to TRBJ1-1; 9 bases match TRBD1. The CDR3 spans 14 residues. Germline CDR1 reads SGHTA; CDR2 reads FQGTGA. The V segment lost 4 bases and the J segment 3 bases; nucleotides outside the gene matches: 3. CDR3 protein: CASSSQGADTEAFF. In nucleotides, the CDR3 is TGTGCCAGCAGCTCACAGGGGGCGGACACTGAAGCTTTCTTT. The variable domain in full, with the rest retrieved from reference TRBV7-3 and TRBJ1-1, is GAGVSQTPSNKVTEKGKYVELRCDPISGHTALYWYRQSLGQGPEFLIYFQGTGAADDSGLPNDRFFAVRPEGSVSTLKIQRTERGDSAVYLCASSSQGADTEAFFGQGTRLTVV.

The J gene is TRBJ2-2, the V gene TRBV7-3; 9 positions match TRBD1. CDR3 length: 16 amino acids. V lost 4 bases and J lost 5; bases outside the gene matches: 8. Looked up from germline, CDR1 is SGHTA and CDR2 is FQGTGA. The CDR3 loop reads CASSSQGTGKTGELFF. CDR3 in DNA: TGTGCCAGCAGCTCCCAAGGGACAGGGAAGACCGGGGAGCTGTTTTTT.

The chain links TRBV18 to TRBJ2-1, with D tentatively TRBD2 (6 bases). V dropped 3 bases and J dropped 6 bases, with 15 bases sitting between them. The CDR3 sequence is 15 residues long. Germline CDR1 reads KGHSH; CDR2 reads LQKENI. CDR3 region: CASSPEFAGSNEQFF. The CDR3 region has the DNA TGTGCCAGCTCACCTGAGTTCGCGGGATCCAATGAGCAGTTCTTC.

The rearrangement joins TRBV5-4 to TRBJ1-3; tentatively, D is TRBD1 (6 bases). Trimming stripped 0 bases from V and 0 bases from J, with 10 bases between. This CDR3 comprises 16 residues. In germline, CDR1 is SGHNT, CDR2 YYREEE (reference sequence). The CDR3 spells CASSLEGGDSGNTIYF. CDR3 DNA sequence: TGTGCCAGCAGCTTGGAGGGGGGGGACTCTGGAAACACCATATATTTT.

The CDR3 nucleotides are TGTGCCAGCAGCCGCTCAGGATCCCAAGAGACCCAGTACTTC. It yields the protein CASSRSGSQETQYF. The gene calls are TRBV7-2 and TRBJ2-5; D not certain. V lost 5 bases and J 1 base, leaving 11 bases between the germline ends. The CDR3 spans 14 residues. CDR1 is SGHTA and CDR2 is FQGNSA in the germline V gene.

The chain recombines TRBV4-3 with TRBJ1-4, with 9 bases that match TRBD1. Germline CDR1 and CDR2: LGHNA and YSLEER. This CDR3 is 15 amino acids long. The V gene end was trimmed by 4 bases and the J gene end by 7 bases; junction bases not matched to a gene: 7. The CDR3 region is CASSPPGTGFEKLFF. The CDR3 region has the DNA TGCGCCAGCAGCCCACCCGGGACAGGGTTTGAAAAACTGTTTTTT.

V gene TRBV20-1 combines with J gene TRBJ2-7, with a tentative D call TRBD1 (6 bases). The CDR3 is 11 residues long. The germline V and J ends were trimmed by 4 bases and 3 bases, with 7 bases remaining between them. Germline-derived CDR1 and CDR2 are DFQATT and SNEGSKA (reference sequence). The CDR3 spells CSATQGYEQYF. The CDR3 region has the DNA TGCAGTGCTACACAGGGCTACGAGCAGTACTTC.

This chain joins TRBV7-2 and TRBJ2-1; 8 bases are shared with TRBD1. Germline trimming cut 6 bases from V and 1 base from J; bases unmatched to any gene: 5. From germline, CDR1 is SGHTA and CDR2 FQGNSA. The CDR3 has 15 amino acids. The CDR3 reads CASSLDRASYNEQFF. CDR3 nucleotide sequence: TGTGCCAGCAGTTTGGACAGGGCTTCCTACAATGAGCAGTTCTTC. The full variable domain, completed using reference TRBV7-2 and TRBJ2-1, is GAGVSQSPSNKVTEKGKDVELRCDPISGHTALYWYRQSLGQGLEFLIYFQGNSAPDKSGLPSDRFSAERTGGSVSTLTIQRTQQEDSAVYLCASSLDRASYNEQFFGPGTRLTVL.

DNA for the CDR3: TGTGCCAGCGCTCTTCCGCAGGGTTCGGGTGAGCTTGATACGCAGTATTTT. It is translated as CASALPQGSGELDTQYF. The rearrangement links TRBV28 to TRBJ2-3, with D perhaps matching TRBD1 (5 bases). Trimming removed 8 bases from V and 6 bases from J, with 27 bases in between. CDR1 is MDHEN, CDR2 SYDVKM, per germline. The CDR3 is 17 amino acids.

The gene calls are TRBV7-9 and TRBJ2-7, with TRBD2 as a possible D gene (5 bases). The CDR3 contains 13 residues. V lost 3 bases to trimming and J lost 8 bases, with 14 bases between them. Germline CDR1 is SEHNR and CDR2 is FQNEAQ (reference sequence). CDR3 coding DNA: TGTGCCAGCAGCTTCCTCTCTGGGAGCCAGCAGTACTTC. Translation: CASSFLSGSQQYF.